Below, 5 T cell receptor beta chains from the same sample are listed, as sequenced in a study of T cells of healthy individuals. Using its own MiXCR run on the 5' RACE reads, TCRdb lists one record per CDR3 protein. The table shows around 90,000 distinct CDR3 sequences, with about 5% occurring only once. The receptors were sampled from a female donor in good health.

This clonotype has at least ten counts. V is TRBV6-6 and J is TRBJ2-1; 8 nucleotides align to TRBD1. J was trimmed by 2 bases and V by 4 bases; bases with no gene match: 4. This CDR3 spans 15 amino acids. The germline gives CDR1 MNHNY, CDR2 SVGAGI (reference sequence). The CDR3 sequence is CASSSGQGPYNEQFF. The CDR3 DNA reads TGTGCCAGCAGTTCCGGACAGGGACCCTACAATGAGCAGTTCTTC.

Ten or more counts support this clonotype. The chain uses TRBV4-1 and TRBJ2-5, with a weak D call TRBD2 (5 bases). The V gene lost 0 bases and the J gene lost 2 bases, with 19 bases spanning the gap. This CDR3 spans 18 amino acids. CDR1 and CDR2 (germline): MGHRA, YSYEKL. The chain's CDR3 is CASSQDLGIRRGQETQYF. CDR3 in DNA: TGCGCCAGCAGCCAAGATCTCGGCATTCGTCGGGGTCAAGAGACCCAGTACTTC.

This clonotype was recorded at least ten times. V gene TRBV4-1 combines with J gene TRBJ2-5; D is ambiguous. Germline CDR1 is MGHRA and CDR2 is YSYEKL. Trimming took off 0 bases at V and 5 bases at J, with 13 bases between the two ends. The CDR3 totals 15 residues. This CDR3 reads CASSQEGRPSETQYF. The DNA of the CDR3 is TGCGCCAGCAGCCAAGAGGGAAGACCATCGGAGACCCAGTACTTC.

V gene TRBV30 combines with J gene TRBJ2-1; 13 bases fit TRBD2. Germline values: CDR1 GTSNPN, CDR2 SVGIG (reference sequence). There are 15 residues in the CDR3. V trimming: 5 bases; J trimming: 2 bases; junction bases outside the gene matches: 3. The CDR3 DNA follows: TGTGCCTGGGGGACTAGCGGGAACACCTACAATGAGCAGTTCTTC. Translated, it gives CAWGTSGNTYNEQFF.

In its sample, this clonotype was seen a few times. This chain joins TRBV11-2 and TRBJ1-1; D gene ambiguous. Germline CDR1 SGHAT, CDR2 FQNNGV. The CDR3 has 12 amino acids. Trimming shortened V by 4 bases and J by 5 bases, and 8 bases separated the two germline ends. DNA for the CDR3: TGTGCCAGCAGCTCCTCGAGGACTGAAGCTTTCTTT. Translated, it gives CASSSSRTEAFF.